Below, 22 T cell receptor beta chains from the same sample are listed, as sequenced in a study of beta chain features in type 1 diabetes. Their antigens remain unidentified. The study's findings and limits: Type 1 diabetes patients showed a moderate but significant shortening of TCRB CDR3s in all four CD4+ subsets.

cDNA synthesis used the whole RNA isolate, giving expressed TCRB sequences. The assay was immunoSEQ multiplex PCR, and TCRdb's table has in-frame clones only and misses some. The sample shows about 340,000 clones, about 14% of them seen only once. Sequenced sample: naive CD4+ T cells from blood. These receptors all come from a woman aged 18-35 years with type 1 diabetes.

This clone was seen only a few times. This chain joins TRBV9 and TRBJ2-5, with 9 nucleotides matching TRBD2. This CDR3 has 16 residues. V was clipped by 0 bases and J by 4 bases; unmatched bases: 7. In germline, CDR1 is SGDLS, CDR2 YYNGEE. The CDR3 reads CASSVEGLAGRETQYF. CDR3 DNA sequence: TGTGCCAGCAGCGTAGAAGGTCTAGCGGGACGAGAGACCCAGTACTTC.

This clone was detected a few times. The rearrangement joins TRBV4-3 to TRBJ2-6; D gene unclear. The CDR3 consists of 16 residues. Germline loops: CDR1 LGHNA, CDR2 YSLEER. The V end was cut by 3 bases, the J end by 4 bases, with 13 bases between. CDR3: CASSHHRGTGANVLTF. In DNA, the CDR3 is TGCGCCAGCAGCCATCATCGAGGTACCGGGGCCAACGTCCTGACTTTC.

The CDR3 region has the DNA TGTGCCTGGAGCTACGGACTAGCGGGAGTTGAGCAGTTCTTC. Translating it yields CAWSYGLAGVEQFF. The V call is TRBV30, the J call TRBJ2-1; 13 positions agree with TRBD2. Looked up from germline, CDR1 is GTSNPN and CDR2 is SVGIG (reference sequence). V gave up 3 bases and J gave up 9 bases; unmatched junction bases: 5. The CDR3 runs 14 residues.

The gene calls are TRBV11-2 and TRBJ1-5, with D tentatively TRBD1 (5 bases). The CDR3 consists of 14 residues. CDR1 and CDR2 (germline): SGHAT, FQNNGV. Trimming took off 0 bases at V and 6 bases at J, with 9 bases between the two ends. This CDR3 is CASSLDGGIQPQHF. CDR3 in DNA: TGTGCCAGCAGCTTAGATGGGGGGATTCAGCCCCAGCATTTT.

For the CDR3, the DNA is TGTGCCAGCAGTCGACAGGGGCTAAAGAGCTCTGGGGCCAACGTCCTGACTTTC. Translating gives CASSRQGLKSSGANVLTF. The chain links TRBV27 to TRBJ2-6, with 8 bases that match TRBD1. V gave up 5 bases and J gave up 0 bases; unmatched junction bases: 9. The CDR3 loop spans 18 amino acids. Germline CDR1 MNHEY, CDR2 SMNVEV (reference sequence).

This clone was seen only a few times. The chain links TRBV7-9 to TRBJ2-2; TRBD2 agrees at 8 bases. J lost 13 bases, V lost 5 bases, and 6 bases had no gene match. CDR3 length: 12 amino acids. Germline V gene sequence: CDR1 SEHNR, CDR2 FQNEAQ (reference sequence). The CDR3 reads CASSPGGLALFF. CDR3 DNA: TGTGCCAGCAGCCCAGGCGGACTAGCGCTGTTTTTT.

This clone was counted between two and nine times. The V call is TRBV5-5, the J call TRBJ1-1, with D perhaps matching TRBD1 (6 bases). Trimming pared 3 bases from V and 0 bases from J, leaving 12 bases between. CDR1 and CDR2 (germline): SGHKS, YYEKEE (reference sequence). This CDR3 contains 15 residues. The CDR3 loop is CASSYLTGVNTEAFF. CDR3 nucleotides: TGTGCCAGCAGCTATTTGACAGGAGTGAACACTGAAGCTTTCTTT.

The J gene is TRBJ2-3, the V gene TRBV5-6; 7 nucleotides line up with TRBD1. The CDR3 spans 17 residues. CDR1 and CDR2 from the germline V gene are SGHDT and YYEEEE. Germline trimming cut 4 bases from V and 4 bases from J; bases unmatched to any gene: 15. Written as DNA, the CDR3 is TGTGCCAGCAGCCCCGGTCGGGGACAGAGAGTGTCAGATACGCAGTATTTT. Translating gives CASSPGRGQRVSDTQYF.

This clone turned up a few times. CDR3 bases: TGTGCCTGGAGCGGGAAGCCCTACAATGAGCAGTTCTTC. This gives the protein CAWSGKPYNEQFF. This rearrangement joins TRBV30 to TRBJ2-1; D might be TRBD2 (5 bases). The CDR3 consists of 13 residues. Deletions cut 3 bases from V and 2 bases from J, with 8 bases between. Looked up from germline, CDR1 is GTSNPN and CDR2 is SVGIG (reference sequence).

This chain links TRBV5-1 with TRBJ1-1; a possible D gene is TRBD1 (5 bases). Germline CDR1 is SGHRS and CDR2 is YFSETQ. Deletions cut 7 bases from V and 2 bases from J, with 12 bases between. This CDR3 has 13 residues. The CDR3 DNA sequence: TGCGCCAGCCGCGGACAAACTAACACTGAAGCTTTCTTT. It codes for CASRGQTNTEAFF.

This clone showed up just a few times. The chain carries TRBV29-1 and TRBJ2-1, with a possible D match to TRBD2 (6 bases). This CDR3 is built from 12 residues. Germline lookup yields CDR1 SQVTM and CDR2 ANQGSEA. V was cut by 5 bases and J by 7 bases, with 12 bases left in between. The CDR3 coding sequence is TGCAGCGTTCGCAGGGCGGGGAATGAGCAGTTCTTC. This sequence encodes CSVRRAGNEQFF.

This clone was observed a handful of times. The rearrangement links TRBV7-6 to TRBJ2-7, with 12 bases lining up with TRBD2. Germline CDR1 SGHVS, CDR2 FNYEAQ. Trimming cost V 4 bases and J 5 bases; bases outside gene matches: 15. The CDR3 sequence is 18 residues long. The CDR3 coding sequence is TGTGCCAGCAGCTACCCCGCGACTAGCGGGAGTTGGTCCCACGAGCAGTACGTC. It codes for CASSYPATSGSWSHEQYV.

V gene TRBV5-4 combines with J gene TRBJ2-2, with 7 bases that match TRBD2. The V segment lost 0 bases and the J segment 7 bases; nucleotides outside the gene matches: 6. The germline CDR1 and CDR2 sequences are SGHNT and YYREEE (reference sequence). The CDR3 sequence is 15 residues long. The CDR3 region is CASSLVRERGGELFF. CDR3 DNA: TGTGCCAGCAGCTTGGTGCGGGAGAGAGGCGGGGAGCTGTTTTTT.

The chain combines TRBV11-2 with TRBJ2-7, with 8 bases matching TRBD1. The length of the CDR3 is 14 residues. V shed 5 bases, J shed 6 bases, and the junction held 9 bases outside the gene matches. The germline CDR1 and CDR2 sequences are SGHAT and FQNNGV. The CDR3 here is CASSPGQGLLEQYV. The CDR3 DNA follows: TGTGCCAGCAGCCCCGGACAGGGCCTCCTCGAGCAGTACGTC.

This chain links TRBV5-8 with TRBJ2-3; 9 nucleotides match TRBD1. This CDR3 comprises 14 residues. V was pared by 9 bases and J by 3 bases, with 8 bases of the junction left unmatched. Per germline, CDR1 SGHTS and CDR2 YDEGEE. The CDR3 region has the DNA TGTGCCATCTCCGGGGACAGGGAAACAGATACGCAGTATTTT. Its protein product is CAISGDRETDTQYF.

The V call is TRBV7-2, the J call TRBJ2-1, with 9 bases identical to TRBD2. The trim removed 1 base at V and 9 bases at J, leaving 10 bases unmatched. The CDR3 has 16 residues. Looked up from germline, CDR1 is SGHTA and CDR2 is FQGNSA. The CDR3 loop reads CASSLERVGAGGEQFF. CDR3 DNA sequence: TGTGCCAGCAGCTTAGAACGAGTCGGAGCGGGGGGTGAGCAGTTCTTC. The full variable domain, rest sourced from reference TRBV7-2 and TRBJ2-1, is GAGVSQSPSNKVTEKGKDVELRCDPISGHTALYWYRQSLGQGLEFLIYFQGNSAPDKSGLPSDRFSAERTGGSVSTLTIQRTQQEDSAVYLCASSLERVGAGGEQFFGPGTRLTVL.

This clone turned up a few times. The chain has TRBV14 and TRBJ2-1, with 7 bases lining up with TRBD2. Per the germline V gene, CDR1 is SGHDN and CDR2 is FVKESK. V trimming: 2 bases; J trimming: 3 bases; junction bases outside the gene matches: 7. The CDR3 runs 16 residues. DNA for the CDR3: TGTGCCAGCAGCCAAACCCGACTAGCTTTCTACAATGAGCAGTTCTTC. Translated: CASSQTRLAFYNEQFF.

This clone turned up a few times. The rearrangement joins TRBV19 to TRBJ2-7; possible D gene TRBD1, 6 bases. The V end lost 5 bases, the J end lost 1 base, and 15 bases lay between the germline ends. The germline CDR1 and CDR2 sequences are LNHDA and SQIVND (reference sequence). CDR3 length: 15 amino acids. The CDR3 nucleotides are TGTGCCAGTAGTCTTCCAGACAGGCCTTCCTACGAGCAGTACTTC. The encoded protein is CASSLPDRPSYEQYF.

The V call is TRBV5-4, the J call TRBJ2-5, with D possibly matching TRBD1 (6 bases). CDR1 SGHNT and CDR2 YYREEE come from the germline V gene (reference sequence). Trimming took 4 bases from V and 1 from J, leaving 11 bases between them. The CDR3 runs to 14 residues. This CDR3 is CASSTPTGQETQYF. The CDR3, as DNA: TGTGCCAGCAGCACCCCGACAGGCCAAGAGACCCAGTACTTC.

This clone came up a few times. V and J are TRBV5-4 and TRBJ2-2; a weak D match, TRBD1 (6 bases). This CDR3 comprises 13 residues. CDR1 is SGHNT and CDR2 is YYREEE in the germline V gene (reference sequence). V dropped 2 bases and J dropped 7 bases, with 9 bases sitting between them. The CDR3 DNA reads as TGTGCCAGCAGCTTTAAAGGGGGCGGGGAGCTGTTTTTT. This translates into CASSFKGGGELFF.

CDR3 in amino acids: CASSLTANTEAFF. DNA for the CDR3: TGTGCCAGCAGCTTGACAGCGAACACTGAAGCTTTCTTT. V gene TRBV7-6 combines with J gene TRBJ1-1, with D possibly being TRBD1 (5 bases). This CDR3 spans 13 amino acids. Germline V gene sequence: CDR1 SGHVS, CDR2 FNYEAQ. With 3 bases removed from V and 1 base from J, the gap between germline ends came to 6 bases. Using reference TRBV7-6 and TRBJ1-1 for the parts outside the CDR3, the full variable domain is GAGVSQSPRYKVTKRGQDVALRCDPISGHVSLYWYRQALGQGPEFLTYFNYEAQQDKSGLPNDRFSAERPEGSISTLTIQRTEQRDSAMYRCASSLTANTEAFFGQGTRLTVV.

Only a few counts were recorded for this clone. The same CDR3 also results from other DNA sequences found in this sample. The rearrangement links TRBV7-9 to TRBJ1-2; D not certain. Per germline, CDR1 SEHNR and CDR2 FQNEAQ (reference sequence). The length of the CDR3 is 13 residues. V was cut by 1 base and J by 2 bases, with 5 bases left in between. CDR3 nucleotide sequence: TGTGCCAGCAGCTTAGGAGGGAACTATGGCTACACCTTC. Translating gives CASSLGGNYGYTF.